The 10 T cell receptor beta chains below come from one sample, sequenced in a study of identical twins. TCRdb re-derived calls from the 5' RACE reads in MiXCR, one entry per CDR3 protein. The profile shows approximately 620,000 distinct CDR3 sequences, 8% to 9% of them singletons. The data also belong to a second study, concerning yellow fever vaccine responses in identical twins.

The sequencing input was PBMCs. The receptors stem from a woman aged 18-29 years in good health.

V is TRBV6-5 and J is TRBJ2-5; 8 positions agree with TRBD2. V shed 3 bases, J shed 7 bases, and the junction held 7 bases outside the gene matches. CDR3 length equals 14 residues. Per germline, CDR1 MNHEY and CDR2 SVGAGI. The CDR3: CASSYTGGPGTQYF. DNA for the CDR3: TGTGCCAGCAGTTATACGGGGGGGCCAGGGACCCAGTACTTC.

The chain uses TRBV6-4 and TRBJ2-6; TRBD1 aligns across 7 bases. Trimming at V came to 0 bases and at J to 0 bases, leaving 8 bases not matched to a gene. CDR3 length: 19 amino acids. Germline V gives CDR1 MRHNA, CDR2 SNTAGT. DNA of the CDR3: TGTGCCAGCAGTGACTCCCCCGACAGGGCCATCTCTGGGGCCAACGTCCTGACTTTC. Encoded protein: CASSDSPDRAISGANVLTF.

This chain joins TRBV29-1 and TRBJ2-1; perhaps D is TRBD1 or TRBD2 (6 bases each). Looked up from germline, CDR1 is SQVTM and CDR2 is ANQGSEA. Trimming shortened V by 4 bases and J by 12 bases, and 10 bases separated the two germline ends. The CDR3 extends over 10 amino acids. The CDR3 DNA follows: TGCAGCGTTGCACAGGGAGGGCAGTTCTTC. This sequence encodes CSVAQGGQFF.

The chain is built from TRBV5-1 and TRBJ2-2; D ambiguous. CDR1 is SGHRS, CDR2 YFSETQ, per germline. V was clipped by 4 bases and J by 4 bases, with 11 bases between them. The CDR3 is made up of 14 amino acids. The CDR3: CASSDAVGTGELFF. In nucleotides, the CDR3 is TGCGCCAGCAGCGATGCGGTTGGCACCGGGGAGCTGTTTTTT. The full variable domain, in which reference TRBV5-1 and TRBJ2-2 provide the parts outside the CDR3, is KAGVTQTPRYLIKTRGQQVTLSCSPISGHRSVSWYQQTPGQGLQFLFEYFSETQRNKGNFPGRFSGRQFSNSRSEMNVSTLELGDSALYLCASSDAVGTGELFFGEGSRLTVL.

The chain carries TRBV7-3 and TRBJ2-1, with D perhaps being TRBD1 or TRBD2 (5 bases each). The CDR3 extends over 15 amino acids. The ends were cut back, 5 bases at V and 7 bases at J, with 18 bases in the middle. Germline CDR1 and CDR2: SGHTA and FQGTGA. The DNA for the CDR3 is TGTGCCAGCAGCCCGAACCTGGGACGCTCGAATGAGCAGTTCTTC. Encoded protein: CASSPNLGRSNEQFF.

This clonotype showed up many times. The chain is built from TRBV7-6 and TRBJ2-3; possibly TRBD2 for D (5 bases). V lost 5 bases to trimming and J lost 2 bases, with 11 bases between them. Germline values: CDR1 SGHVS, CDR2 FNYEAQ. CDR3 length equals 14 residues. The CDR3 reads CASSPDSSTDTQYF. The CDR3 bases are TGTGCCAGCAGCCCGGACTCGTCCACAGATACGCAGTATTTT.

The chain joins TRBV19 to TRBJ2-1; tentatively, D is TRBD1 (5 bases). Germline values: CDR1 LNHDA, CDR2 SQIVND (reference sequence). V dropped 3 bases and J dropped 1 base, with 10 bases sitting between them. The CDR3 consists of 15 residues. The CDR3 region has the DNA TGTGCCAGTAGTATTCAGGGTCGGTCCTACAATGAGCAGTTCTTC. Amino acids: CASSIQGRSYNEQFF.

This chain connects TRBV9 to TRBJ2-3, with TRBD2 matching over 7 bases. The CDR3 length is 16 residues. The V gene end was trimmed by 3 bases and the J gene end by 7 bases; junction bases not matched to a gene: 14. Germline V CDR1 and CDR2: SGDLS, YYNGEE. DNA for the CDR3: TGTGCCAGCAGCGACCCCGAAGGTAGCGGGTCTCATACGCAGTATTTT. The encoded protein is CASSDPEGSGSHTQYF. Based on the CDR3 plus reference TRBV9 and TRBJ2-3, the full variable domain is DSGVTQTPKHLITATGQRVTLRCSPRSGDLSVYWYQQSLDQGLQFLIQYYNGEERAKGNILERFSAQQFPDLHSELNLSSLELGDSALYFCASSDPEGSGSHTQYFGPGTRLTVL.

The V and J genes are TRBV6-5 and TRBJ2-7, with 7 bases that match TRBD2. The V gene end was trimmed by 2 bases and the J gene end by 5 bases; junction bases not matched to a gene: 9. This CDR3 is built from 15 residues. Germline values: CDR1 MNHEY, CDR2 SVGAGI. CDR3 nucleotides: TGTGCCAGCAGTTACGCGGGGGTGGGAAACAACGAGCAGTACTTC. It is translated as CASSYAGVGNNEQYF.

The CDR3 loop reads CAISETGQETQYF. The CDR3 DNA reads TGTGCCATCAGTGAGACAGGTCAAGAGACCCAGTACTTC. The chain couples TRBV10-3 to TRBJ2-5; possible D gene TRBD1, 5 bases. The V gene's germline CDR1 is ENHRY and CDR2 SYGVKD. With 2 bases removed from V and 2 bases from J, the gap between germline ends came to 6 bases. The CDR3 extends over 13 amino acids.